This record looks at one TCR beta chain sequence and its context. Germline and junction disagree at one end, which may indicate a read error. The germline V gene encodes CDR1 MGHRA and CDR2 YSYEKL. The CDR3 loop spans 16 amino acids. This sample stems from a study of blood T cells in healthy people across ages. Primed by a sample-barcoded 5' primer and a J-beta primer mix, a second PCR proceeded for about 6 to 12 cycles. A template-switch adaptor that had 12 random nucleotides put a tag on each cDNA molecule. In TCRdb, the 5' RACE reads were re-called with MiXCR into one record per CDR3 protein. The sample lists 850,000 to 1,100,000 distinct CDR3 sequences; 30% to 40% were seen once. Isolating PBMCs gave at least 6.5 million of these cells per sample.

The TCR originated in a man younger than 30 in good health. The source material was blood. The rearrangement uses TRBV4-1 and TRBJ1-4, with no clear D. The CDR3 here is CASSQEVADGYEKLFF. The CDR3 nucleotides read TGCGCCAGCAGTCAAGAAGTAGCCGACGGATATGAAAAACTGTTTTTT.